The sequence of this T cell receptor (beta chain) was determined in a study of T-cell memory formation after mild COVID-19. Study observations and caveats: Contracting clones, day 15 to 85, had balanced CD4/CD8, and later expanders favored CD4+.

Remarks on this clonotype: Antigen: not known.

V was shortened by 3 bases and J by 0 bases, with 9 bases between the two germline ends. CDR1 and CDR2 (germline): SGHTA, FQGNSA. The CDR3 spans 15 residues. TCRdb ran MiXCR on the 5' RACE reads and lists one entry per CDR3 protein. This table has about half a million distinct CDR3 sequences, 15% to 20% appearing once. The TCR comes from an adult woman who had mild COVID-19 (a few samples of this study predate the infection). Cell type and time point are not known. The sequencing input was PBMCs or a T cell subset sorted from them (not recorded which). V usage is TRBV7-2 and J usage is TRBJ1-5; D is unresolved. The CDR3 bases are TGTGCCAGCAGCTTGGGGAGTTATAGCAATCAGCCCCAGCATTTT. As protein: CASSLGSYSNQPQHF.